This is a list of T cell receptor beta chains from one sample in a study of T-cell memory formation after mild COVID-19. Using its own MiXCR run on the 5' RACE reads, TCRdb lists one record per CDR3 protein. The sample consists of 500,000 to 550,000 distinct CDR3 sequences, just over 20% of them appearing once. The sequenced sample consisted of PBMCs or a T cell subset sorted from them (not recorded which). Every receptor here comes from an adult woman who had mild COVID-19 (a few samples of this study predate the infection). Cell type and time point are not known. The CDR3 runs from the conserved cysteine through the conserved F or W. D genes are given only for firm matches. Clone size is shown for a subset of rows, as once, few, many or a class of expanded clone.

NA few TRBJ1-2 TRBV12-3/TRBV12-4 CASSKGLLIDGYTF TGTGCCAGCAGCAAGGGCTTGCTTATAGATGGCTACACCTTC
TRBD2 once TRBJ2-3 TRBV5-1 CASSGEGVGTDTQYF TGCGCCAGCAGCGGGGAGGGTGTTGGAACAGATACGCAGTATTTT
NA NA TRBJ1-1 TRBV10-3 CAISESENTEAFF TGTGCCATCAGTGAGTCCGAGAACACTGAAGCTTTCTTT
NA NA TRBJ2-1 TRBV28 CATLPGHKYNEQFF TGTGCCACCCTCCCGGGACACAAATACAATGAGCAGTTCTTC
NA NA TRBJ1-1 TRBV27 CASNPWGGNTEAFF TGTGCCAGCAACCCCTGGGGAGGCAACACTGAAGCTTTCTTT
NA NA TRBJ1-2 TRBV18 CASSPGALEGYGYTF TGTGCCAGCTCACCGGGGGCCTTGGAGGGCTATGGCTACACCTTC
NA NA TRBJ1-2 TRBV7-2 CASSLNGAIVNYGYTF TGTGCCAGCAGCTTAAATGGGGCCATAGTAAACTATGGCTACACCTTC
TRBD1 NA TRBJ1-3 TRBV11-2 CASSLEPGQGGGNTIYF TGTGCCAGCAGCTTAGAACCGGGACAGGGGGGAGGAAACACCATATATTTT
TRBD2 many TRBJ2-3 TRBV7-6 CASSLRPGNRGSPTDTQYF TGTGCCAGCAGCTTACGCCCGGGGAACCGCGGGAGCCCTACAGATACGCAGTATTTT
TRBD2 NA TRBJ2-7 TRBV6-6 CASRPGTSGAYEQYF TGTGCCAGCAGACCCGGGACTAGCGGAGCCTACGAGCAGTACTTC
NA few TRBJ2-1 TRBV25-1 CASSGLGEYNEQFF TGTGCCAGCAGTGGACTAGGGGAGTACAATGAGCAGTTCTTC
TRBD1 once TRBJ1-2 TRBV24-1 CATSDGQVSNYGYTF TGTGCCACCAGTGATGGACAGGTAAGTAACTATGGCTACACCTTC
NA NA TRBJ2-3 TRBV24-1 CATSEEHSTDTQYF TGTGCCACCAGTGAGGAACACAGCACAGATACGCAGTATTTT
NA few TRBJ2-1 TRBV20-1 CSARGRYNEQFF TGCAGTGCTAGAGGACGGTACAATGAGCAGTTCTTC
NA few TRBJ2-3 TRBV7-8 CASSLGFGGNTDTQYF TGTGCCAGCAGCTTAGGGTTTGGCGGAAACACAGATACGCAGTATTTT
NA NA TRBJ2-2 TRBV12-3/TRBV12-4 CASSPGNPANTGELFF TGTGCCAGCAGCCCTGGGAATCCGGCGAACACCGGGGAGCTGTTTTTT
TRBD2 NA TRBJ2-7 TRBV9 CASSVESPSGGISYEQYF TGTGCCAGCAGCGTAGAGTCCCCTAGCGGGGGGATCTCCTACGAGCAGTACTTC
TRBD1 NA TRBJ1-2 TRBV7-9 CASSPHGQGVYGYTF TGTGCCAGCAGCCCTCATGGGCAGGGGGTCTATGGCTACACCTTC
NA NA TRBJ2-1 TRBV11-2 CASSSPGTLYGVYNEQFF TGTGCCAGCAGCTCCCCAGGGACGCTATACGGGGTTTACAATGAGCAGTTCTTC
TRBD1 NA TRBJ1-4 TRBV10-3 CAISEGTEGKLFF TGTGCCATCAGTGAGGGGACAGAAGGAAAACTGTTTTTT
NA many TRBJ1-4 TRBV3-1 CASSQKPGNEKLFF TGTGCCAGCAGCCAGAAGCCGGGCAATGAAAAACTGTTTTTT
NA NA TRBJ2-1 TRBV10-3 CAISEKPLTIHNEQFF TGTGCCATCAGTGAGAAACCGTTGACGATCCACAATGAGCAGTTCTTC